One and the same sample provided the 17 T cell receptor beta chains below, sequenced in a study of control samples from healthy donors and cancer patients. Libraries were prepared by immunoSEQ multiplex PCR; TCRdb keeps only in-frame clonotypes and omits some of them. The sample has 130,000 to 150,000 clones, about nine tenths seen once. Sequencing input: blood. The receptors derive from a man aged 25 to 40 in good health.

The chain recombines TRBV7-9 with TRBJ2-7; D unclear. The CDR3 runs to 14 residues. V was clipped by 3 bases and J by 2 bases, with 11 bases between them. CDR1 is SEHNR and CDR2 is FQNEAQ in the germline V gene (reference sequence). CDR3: CASSLGNSPYEQYF. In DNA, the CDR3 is TGTGCCAGCAGCTTGGGTAACAGCCCCTACGAGCAGTACTTC.

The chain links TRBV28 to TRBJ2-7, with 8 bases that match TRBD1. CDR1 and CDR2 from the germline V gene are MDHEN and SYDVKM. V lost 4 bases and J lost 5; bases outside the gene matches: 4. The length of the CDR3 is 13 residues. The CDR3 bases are TGTGCCAGCAGTTCCGGACAGGGTGACGAGCAGTACTTC. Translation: CASSSGQGDEQYF. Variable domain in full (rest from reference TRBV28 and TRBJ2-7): DVKVTQSSRYLVKRTGEKVFLECVQDMDHENMFWYRQDPGLGLRLIYFSYDVKMKEKGDIPEGYSVSREKKERFSLILESASTNQTSMYLCASSSGQGDEQYFGPGTRLTVT.

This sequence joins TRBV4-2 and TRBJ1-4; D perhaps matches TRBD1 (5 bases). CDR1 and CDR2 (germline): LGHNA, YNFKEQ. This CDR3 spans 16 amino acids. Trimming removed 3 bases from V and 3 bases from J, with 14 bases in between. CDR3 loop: CASSHAAQGANEKLFF. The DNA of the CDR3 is TGTGCCAGCAGCCACGCGGCCCAGGGCGCTAATGAAAAACTGTTTTTT.

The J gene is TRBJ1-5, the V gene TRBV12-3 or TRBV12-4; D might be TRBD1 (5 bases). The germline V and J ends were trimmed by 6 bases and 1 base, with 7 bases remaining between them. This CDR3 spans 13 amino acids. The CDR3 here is CASRQGSNQPQHF. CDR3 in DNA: TGTGCCAGCAGGCAGGGAAGCAATCAGCCCCAGCATTTT.

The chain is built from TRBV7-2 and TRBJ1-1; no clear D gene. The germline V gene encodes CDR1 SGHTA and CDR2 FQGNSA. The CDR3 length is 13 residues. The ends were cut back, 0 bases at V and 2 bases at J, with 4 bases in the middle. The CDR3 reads CASSLAKNTEAFF. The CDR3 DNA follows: TGTGCCAGCAGCTTAGCCAAAAACACTGAAGCTTTCTTT.

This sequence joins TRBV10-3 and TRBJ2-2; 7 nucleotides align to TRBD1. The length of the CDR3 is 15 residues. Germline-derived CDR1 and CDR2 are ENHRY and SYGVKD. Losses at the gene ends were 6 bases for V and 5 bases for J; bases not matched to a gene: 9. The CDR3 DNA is TGTGCCATCAGGGACCGGGACAGAAAAACCGGGGAGCTGTTTTTT. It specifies CAIRDRDRKTGELFF.

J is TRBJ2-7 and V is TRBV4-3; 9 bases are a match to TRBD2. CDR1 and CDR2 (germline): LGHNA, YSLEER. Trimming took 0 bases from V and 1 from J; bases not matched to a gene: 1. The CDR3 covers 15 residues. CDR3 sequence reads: CASSQDSGSSYEQYF. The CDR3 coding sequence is TGCGCCAGCAGCCAAGATAGCGGGAGTTCCTACGAGCAGTACTTC.

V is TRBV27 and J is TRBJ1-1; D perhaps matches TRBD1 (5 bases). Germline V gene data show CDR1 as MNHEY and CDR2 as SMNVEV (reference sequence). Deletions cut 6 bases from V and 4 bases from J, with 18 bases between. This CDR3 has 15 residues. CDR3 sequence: CASRRTSDPFTEAFF. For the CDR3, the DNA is TGTGCCAGCAGGCGGACAAGTGACCCGTTCACTGAAGCTTTCTTT.

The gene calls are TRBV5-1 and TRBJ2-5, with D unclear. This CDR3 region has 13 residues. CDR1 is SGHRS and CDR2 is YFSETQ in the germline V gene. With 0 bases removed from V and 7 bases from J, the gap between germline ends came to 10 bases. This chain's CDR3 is CASSLAERATQYF. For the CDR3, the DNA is TGCGCCAGCAGCTTGGCCGAGAGAGCGACCCAGTACTTC.

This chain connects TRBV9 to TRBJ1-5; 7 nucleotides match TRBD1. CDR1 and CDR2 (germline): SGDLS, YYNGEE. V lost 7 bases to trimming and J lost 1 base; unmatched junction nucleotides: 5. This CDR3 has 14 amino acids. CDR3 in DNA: TGTGCCAGCGGCCGAGGGGGCAGCAATCAGCCCCAGCATTTT. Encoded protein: CASGRGGSNQPQHF.

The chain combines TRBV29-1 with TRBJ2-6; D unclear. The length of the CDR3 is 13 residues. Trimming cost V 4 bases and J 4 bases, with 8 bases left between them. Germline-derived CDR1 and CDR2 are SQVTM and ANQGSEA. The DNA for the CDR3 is TGCAGCGTTGCGGGCACCGGGGCCAACGTCCTGACTTTC. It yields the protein CSVAGTGANVLTF.

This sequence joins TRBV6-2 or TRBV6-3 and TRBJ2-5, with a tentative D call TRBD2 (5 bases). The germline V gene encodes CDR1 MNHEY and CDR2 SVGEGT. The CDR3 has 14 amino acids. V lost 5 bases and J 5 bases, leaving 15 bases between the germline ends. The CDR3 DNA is TGTGCCAGCAGTAGAGGGAGAGGAGTTGAGACCCAGTACTTC. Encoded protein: CASSRGRGVETQYF.

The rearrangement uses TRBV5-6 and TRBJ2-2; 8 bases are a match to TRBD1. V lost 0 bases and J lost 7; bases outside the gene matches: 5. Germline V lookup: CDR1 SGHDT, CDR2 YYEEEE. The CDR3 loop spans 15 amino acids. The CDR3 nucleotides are TGTGCCAGCAGCTTGGGGACAGGGTTTGGCGGGGAGCTGTTTTTT. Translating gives CASSLGTGFGGELFF.

In DNA form, the CDR3 reads TGTGCCAGCAGCCAGCAAGGGGTCTACGAGCAGTACTTC. This gives the protein CASSQQGVYEQYF. The chain employs TRBV3-1 (or the pseudogene TRBV3-2) and TRBJ2-7, with D possibly being TRBD1 (5 bases). The ends were cut back, 3 bases at V and 3 bases at J, with 9 bases in the middle. CDR1 and CDR2 (germline): LGHDT, YNNKEL (reference sequence). The CDR3 totals 13 residues.

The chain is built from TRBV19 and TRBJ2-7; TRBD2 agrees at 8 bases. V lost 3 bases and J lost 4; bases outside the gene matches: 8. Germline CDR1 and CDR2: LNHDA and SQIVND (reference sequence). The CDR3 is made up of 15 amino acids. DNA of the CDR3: TGTGCCAGTAGTATCTCGGGACTAGGGGCATACGAGCAGTACTTC. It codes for CASSISGLGAYEQYF.

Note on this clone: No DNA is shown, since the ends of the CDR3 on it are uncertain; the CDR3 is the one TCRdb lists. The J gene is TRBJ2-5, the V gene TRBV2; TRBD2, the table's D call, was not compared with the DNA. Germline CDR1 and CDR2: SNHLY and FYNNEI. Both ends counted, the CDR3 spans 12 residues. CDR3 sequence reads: CASSVGPGTSYF.

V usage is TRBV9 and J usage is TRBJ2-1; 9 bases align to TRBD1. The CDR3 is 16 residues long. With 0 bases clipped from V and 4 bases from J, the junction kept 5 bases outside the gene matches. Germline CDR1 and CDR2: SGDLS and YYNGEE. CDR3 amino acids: CASSVADRGEYNEQFF. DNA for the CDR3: TGTGCCAGCAGCGTAGCGGACAGGGGAGAGTACAATGAGCAGTTCTTC.